This is a list of T cell receptor beta chains from one sample in a study of T cell changes during pregnancy in multiple sclerosis. Sequencing used immunoSEQ multiplex PCR; TCRdb keeps in-frame clones, though not all of them. The table shows about 38,000 clones, with roughly 90% occurring only once. Sequencing was performed on CD4+ T cells from peripheral blood mononuclear cells, taken before pregnancy. All receptors derive from a female donor with multiple sclerosis, enrolled in a pregnancy study. Each CDR3 is given with its conserved first and last residue. A D gene is named only where the DNA matches it firmly. Clone size is given for some rows only: seen once, a few or many times, or a class if the clone is expanded.

v_call: TRBV7-3; clone_size: -; d_call: -; j_call: TRBJ1-6; cdr3_aa: CASSLSGSDSPLHF; cdr3_nt: TGTGCCAGCAGCTTATCCGGGTCCGATTCACCCCTCCACTTT
v_call: TRBV4-3; clone_size: -; d_call: -; j_call: TRBJ2-3; cdr3_aa: CASSQDRDPGTDTQYF; cdr3_nt: TGCGCCAGCAGCCAAGATCGGGATCCTGGGACAGATACGCAGTATTTT
v_call: TRBV30; clone_size: -; d_call: TRBD2; j_call: TRBJ2-3; cdr3_aa: CAWSVWASGGLSTDTQYF; cdr3_nt: TGTGCCTGGAGTGTGTGGGCTAGCGGGGGCCTAAGCACAGATACGCAGTATTTT
v_call: TRBV6-1; clone_size: -; d_call: -; j_call: TRBJ1-1; cdr3_aa: CASSEAVRGANTEAFF; cdr3_nt: TGTGCCAGCAGTGAAGCGGTGCGGGGGGCCAACACTGAAGCTTTCTTT
v_call: TRBV7-6; clone_size: -; d_call: -; j_call: TRBJ2-2; cdr3_aa: CASRRGFLNTGELFF; cdr3_nt: TGTGCCAGCAGGAGGGGGTTCTTGAACACCGGGGAGCTGTTTTTT
v_call: TRBV30; clone_size: -; d_call: -; j_call: TRBJ1-5; cdr3_aa: CAWSIGGNQPQHF; cdr3_nt: TGTGCCTGGAGTATAGGGGGCAATCAGCCCCAGCATTTT
v_call: TRBV19; clone_size: few; d_call: -; j_call: TRBJ1-5; cdr3_aa: CASSIGASRSNQPQHF; cdr3_nt: TGTGCCAGTAGTATAGGTGCCTCGAGGAGCAATCAGCCCCAGCATTTT
v_call: TRBV2; clone_size: -; d_call: -; j_call: TRBJ1-4; cdr3_aa: CASRREAGKLFF; cdr3_nt: TGTGCCAGCAGAAGGGAGGCCGGAAAACTGTTTTTT
v_call: TRBV10-3; clone_size: -; d_call: -; j_call: TRBJ1-1; cdr3_aa: CAISESTADTEAFF; cdr3_nt: TGTGCCATCAGTGAGTCGACAGCCGACACTGAAGCTTTCTTT
v_call: TRBV5-1; clone_size: -; d_call: TRBD2; j_call: TRBJ2-7; cdr3_aa: CASSLFRGDDEQYF; cdr3_nt: TGCGCCAGCAGCTTATTCCGGGGGGACGACGAGCAGTACTTC
v_call: TRBV7-2; clone_size: -; d_call: -; j_call: TRBJ2-7; cdr3_aa: CASTLGAGPSYEQYF; cdr3_nt: TGTGCCAGCACCCTAGGGGCCGGACCCTCCTACGAGCAGTACTTC
v_call: TRBV18; clone_size: -; d_call: -; j_call: TRBJ1-2; cdr3_aa: CASSPSQDYGYTF; cdr3_nt: TGTGCCAGCTCACCGAGCCAGGACTATGGCTACACCTTC
v_call: TRBV7-9; clone_size: few; d_call: TRBD1; j_call: TRBJ1-1; cdr3_aa: CASSQGGQVNTEAFF; cdr3_nt: TGTGCCAGCAGTCAAGGGGGACAGGTGAACACTGAAGCTTTCTTT
v_call: TRBV7-3; clone_size: -; d_call: -; j_call: TRBJ2-7; cdr3_aa: CASSSKDSYEQYF; cdr3_nt: TGTGCCAGCAGCTCAAAGGACAGTTACGAGCAGTACTTC
v_call: TRBV28; clone_size: -; d_call: -; j_call: TRBJ1-2; cdr3_aa: CASSFYDGYTF; cdr3_nt: TGTGCCAGCAGTTTCTACGATGGCTACACCTTC
v_call: TRBV5-1; clone_size: -; d_call: -; j_call: TRBJ1-6; cdr3_aa: CASSPDRVWNSPLHF; cdr3_nt: TGCGCCAGCAGCCCAGACCGGGTGTGGAATTCACCCCTCCACTTT
v_call: TRBV10-2; clone_size: once; d_call: -; j_call: TRBJ1-1; cdr3_aa: CASSPLLTRRGGEAFF; cdr3_nt: TGCGCCAGCAGTCCTTTGCTAACCCGACGAGGAGGTGAAGCTTTCTTT
v_call: TRBV19; clone_size: -; d_call: -; j_call: TRBJ1-1; cdr3_aa: CASRGDTEAFF; cdr3_nt: TGTGCCAGCCGGGGGGACACTGAAGCTTTCTTT
v_call: TRBV10-3; clone_size: -; d_call: -; j_call: TRBJ2-3; cdr3_aa: CAISVAGSLTDTQYF; cdr3_nt: TGTGCCATCAGTGTAGCAGGGTCCCTCACAGATACGCAGTATTTT
v_call: TRBV19; clone_size: -; d_call: TRBD1; j_call: TRBJ1-5; cdr3_aa: CASNSQGAQWPQHF; cdr3_nt: TGTGCCAGTAATTCACAGGGGGCCCAGTGGCCCCAGCATTTT
v_call: TRBV27; clone_size: -; d_call: TRBD1; j_call: TRBJ1-1; cdr3_aa: CASSLLWSDRDREAFF; cdr3_nt: TGTGCCAGCAGTTTATTGTGGTCGGACAGGGATCGAGAAGCTTTCTTT
v_call: TRBV19; clone_size: -; d_call: -; j_call: TRBJ1-2; cdr3_aa: CASSIRGRSLYGYTF; cdr3_nt: TGTGCCAGTAGTATACGGGGAAGGAGCCTCTATGGCTACACCTTC
v_call: TRBV15; clone_size: -; d_call: -; j_call: TRBJ1-4; cdr3_aa: CATSRDSYNEKLFF; cdr3_nt: TGTGCCACCAGCAGGGACAGCTATAATGAAAAACTGTTTTTT
v_call: TRBV9; clone_size: -; d_call: TRBD1; j_call: TRBJ2-5; cdr3_aa: CASSVRTGYQETQYF; cdr3_nt: TGTGCCAGCAGCGTAAGGACAGGTTACCAAGAGACCCAGTACTTC
v_call: TRBV9; clone_size: once; d_call: -; j_call: TRBJ2-1; cdr3_aa: CASSTGGDPYNEQFF; cdr3_nt: TGTGCCAGCAGCACCGGAGGGGACCCTTACAATGAGCAGTTCTTC
v_call: TRBV19; clone_size: few; d_call: TRBD1; j_call: TRBJ1-6; cdr3_aa: CASSIGTGGEGSPLHF; cdr3_nt: TGTGCCAGTAGTATTGGGACAGGGGGCGAGGGTTCACCCCTCCACTTT
v_call: TRBV4-3; clone_size: -; d_call: TRBD2; j_call: TRBJ2-1; cdr3_aa: CASSHTGTSDEQFF; cdr3_nt: TGCGCCAGCAGCCATACCGGGACTAGCGATGAGCAGTTCTTC
v_call: TRBV27; clone_size: -; d_call: TRBD1; j_call: TRBJ1-6; cdr3_aa: CASSPTDRGDNSPLHF; cdr3_nt: TGTGCCAGCAGTCCGACGGACAGGGGGGATAATTCACCCCTCCACTTT
v_call: TRBV7-9; clone_size: -; d_call: TRBD2; j_call: TRBJ2-1; cdr3_aa: CASNHPGGVLGEQFF; cdr3_nt: TGTGCCAGCAACCACCCGGGGGGGGTTCTCGGTGAGCAGTTCTTC
v_call: TRBV4-3; clone_size: few; d_call: TRBD1; j_call: TRBJ1-4; cdr3_aa: CASSQGRWRQGNEKLFF; cdr3_nt: TGCGCCAGCAGCCAAGGTCGCTGGAGACAGGGGAATGAAAAACTGTTTTTT